These 15 T cell receptor beta chains came from one sample sequenced in a study of neurological immune-mediated disorders. TCRdb reprocessed the 5' RACE reads with MiXCR, giving one entry per CDR3 protein. The repertoire consists of about 50,000 distinct CDR3 sequences, with roughly 4.4% occurring once and the leading ten covering approximately 2.9%. Sequenced material: PBMCs. Receptor source: a middle-aged man with multiple sclerosis.

There are many counts of this clonotype. The V call is TRBV5-1, the J call TRBJ2-6; TRBD1 aligns across 8 bases. The CDR3 is 16 residues long. The trim removed 5 bases at V and 0 bases at J, leaving 4 bases unmatched. Germline V lookup: CDR1 SGHRS, CDR2 YFSETQ. CDR3 sequence reads: CASRQTGGSGANVLTF. The DNA for the CDR3 is TGCGCCAGCAGGCAAACAGGGGGCTCTGGGGCCAACGTCCTGACTTTC.

This clonotype was seen ten or more times. The J gene is TRBJ1-6, the V gene TRBV10-2, with 7 bases lining up with TRBD1. In germline, CDR1 is WSHSY, CDR2 SAAADI. This CDR3 spans 15 amino acids. J was trimmed by 9 bases and V by 0 bases; bases with no gene match: 5. In DNA, the CDR3 is TGCGCCAGCAGTGAGTCGAGGCAGGGGGGTTCACCCCTCCACTTT. Amino acid sequence: CASSESRQGGSPLHF.

The V call is TRBV27, the J call TRBJ1-6; no clear D gene. V gave up 5 bases and J gave up 8 bases, with 10 bases separating them. Germline CDR1 reads MNHEY; CDR2 reads SMNVEV (reference sequence). The CDR3 sequence is 13 residues long. The CDR3 region is CASSPADYSPLHF. The CDR3 DNA reads as TGTGCCAGCAGTCCCGCAGACTATTCACCCCTCCACTTT.

The rearrangement uses TRBV7-6 and TRBJ1-2, with 11 bases lining up with TRBD1. J gave up 6 bases and V 2 bases, and 2 bases lay outside the gene matches. CDR1 and CDR2 from the germline V gene are SGHVS and FNYEAQ. The CDR3 is 14 amino acids. The CDR3 loop is CASSLLGQGDGYTF. The DNA of the CDR3 is TGTGCCAGCAGCTTATTGGGACAGGGGGATGGCTACACCTTC.

This clonotype was recorded a few times. The chain links TRBV7-9 to TRBJ2-7; 13 bases align to TRBD2. Germline CDR1 reads SEHNR; CDR2 reads FQNEAQ (reference sequence). V was pared by 5 bases and J by 2 bases, with 6 bases of the junction left unmatched. This CDR3 is 16 amino acids long. In DNA form, the CDR3 reads TGTGCCAGCAGCCCCGGACTAGCGGGGGACACCTACGAGCAGTACTTC. As protein: CASSPGLAGDTYEQYF.

This clonotype was detected ten times or more. The V and J genes are TRBV5-1 and TRBJ1-4, with a tentative D call TRBD1 (5 bases). The CDR3 is made up of 14 amino acids. Trimming took 10 bases from V and 3 from J, leaving 16 bases between them. CDR1 and CDR2 from the germline V gene are SGHRS and YFSETQ. DNA for the CDR3: TGCGCCTCCCGGGAGGTCAGGGCTAATGAAAAACTGTTTTTT. As protein: CASREVRANEKLFF.

This clonotype was seen many times. This chain connects TRBV24-1 to TRBJ2-3, with 7 bases matching TRBD1. The CDR3 loop spans 17 amino acids. From germline, CDR1 is KGHDR and CDR2 SFDVKD. V shed 4 bases, J shed 2 bases, and the junction held 11 bases outside the gene matches. CDR3 sequence (DNA): TGTGCCACCAGTGAGGGACCGCTGACAGGGTTCACAGATACGCAGTATTTT. The encoded protein is CATSEGPLTGFTDTQYF.

This clonotype was picked up many times. This chain joins TRBV20-1 and TRBJ1-5; TRBD1 agrees at 7 bases. CDR3 length equals 12 residues. V lost 5 bases and J lost 7; bases outside the gene matches: 5. From germline, CDR1 is DFQATT and CDR2 SNEGSKA (reference sequence). CDR3 bases: TGCAGTGCTCCAGGGGGAGGGCAGCCCCAGCATTTT. Translation: CSAPGGGQPQHF.

This clonotype was seen repeatedly, ten times or more. V gene TRBV6-5 combines with J gene TRBJ2-5; D is perhaps TRBD1 (6 bases). This CDR3 is 13 amino acids long. The V and J ends lost 2 bases and 4 bases respectively, with 8 bases between them. Germline CDR1 is MNHEY and CDR2 is SVGAGI. As DNA, the CDR3 is TGTGCCAGCAGTTACGAAGGGGGAGAGACCCAGTACTTC. It specifies CASSYEGGETQYF.

This clonotype was seen many times. The CDR3: CASSLGPRAEAFF. In DNA, the CDR3 is TGTGCCAGCAGCTTAGGACCCAGGGCTGAAGCTTTCTTT. The genes are TRBV7-9 and TRBJ1-1; D is perhaps TRBD1 (5 bases). Trimming removed 1 base from V and 6 bases from J, with 9 bases in between. CDR3 length: 13 amino acids. Germline V CDR1 and CDR2: SEHNR, FQNEAQ (reference sequence).

This clonotype has ten or more counts. This chain uses TRBV5-1 with TRBJ2-1, with 10 bases matching TRBD2. Trimming cost V 4 bases and J 5 bases; bases outside gene matches: 6. The CDR3 is 15 residues long. CDR1 SGHRS and CDR2 YFSETQ come from the germline V gene. The DNA for the CDR3 is TGCGCCAGCAGCCTGGTAGCGGGGGGAAACAATGAGCAGTTCTTC. It translates to CASSLVAGGNNEQFF.

This clonotype was recorded many times. This chain joins TRBV5-1 and TRBJ2-3; perhaps TRBD1 as D (6 bases). Germline CDR1 SGHRS, CDR2 YFSETQ. CDR3 length: 15 amino acids. V was cut by 4 bases and J by 5 bases, with 17 bases left in between. The CDR3 coding sequence is TGCGCCAGCAGCCTAACTACAGGGCGGGTAGATACGCAGTATTTT. Translated: CASSLTTGRVDTQYF.

This clonotype was counted at least ten times. The chain employs TRBV20-1 and TRBJ2-7; 7 nucleotides align to TRBD1. Germline CDR1 is DFQATT and CDR2 is SNEGSKA (reference sequence). The V segment lost 6 bases and the J segment 3 bases; nucleotides outside the gene matches: 11. The CDR3 spans 14 residues. The CDR3 spells CSAPDRDGFYEQYF. The CDR3 bases are TGCAGTGCGCCCGACAGGGATGGGTTCTACGAGCAGTACTTC.

This clonotype was observed at least ten times. The V and J genes are TRBV12-3 or TRBV12-4 and TRBJ1-1; 9 bases align to TRBD1. This CDR3 has 15 residues. V was clipped by 1 base and J by 6 bases; unmatched bases: 6. CDR3 region: CASSLEGTGRSEAFF. CDR3 DNA sequence: TGTGCCAGCAGTTTAGAAGGGACAGGGCGGTCTGAAGCTTTCTTT.

This clonotype was seen many times. The chain employs TRBV20-1 and TRBJ2-7, with 12 nucleotides matching TRBD2. Unmatched junction bases numbered 17, after V lost 5 bases and J lost 0 bases. Germline V CDR1 and CDR2: DFQATT, SNEGSKA (reference sequence). The CDR3 is 19 amino acids. CDR3 protein: CSALSMVGLAGGSSYEQYF. The CDR3 region has the DNA TGCAGTGCTCTCAGCATGGTAGGGCTAGCGGGGGGGAGCTCCTACGAGCAGTACTTC.